This paragraph covers one T cell receptor beta chain sequence. This clone was seen only a few times. Its antigen has not been determined. Base qualities are not recorded, but no much larger clone differs from it by a single base. The entire isolated RNA was reverse transcribed using the High Capacity cDNA Reverse Transcription Kit, and thus expressed TCRB transcripts were sequenced. Deep immunoSEQ sequencing was applied to naive, central memory and regulatory T cell samples, giving an average of roughly 3.3 million total reads per sample. Sorted cells were lysed in RLT buffer and RNA was extracted with DNase-treated RNeasy Micro or Mini kits, depending on cell number. To prevent cross-contamination, each cell subset was processed individually, whereas patient and healthy donor samples were processed jointly. The immunoSEQ multiplex PCR was used to amplify TCRB sequences from cDNA, generating 87-bp fragments that spanned the CDR3 region. Amplicons were sequenced on the Illumina HiSeq platform. As for the authors' bioinformatics: Synthetic template baselines were used to correct PCR bias computationally, reads within Hamming distance 2 were collapsed, and singletons that could not be merged were discarded. Reads were aligned to IMGT to assign V, D and J genes, CDR3 length, and insertions or deletions at six rearrangement sites. Clonotype counts were normalized to sorted cell number within each subset before computing true diversity and Gini coefficients with the tcR R package. Repertoire sharing was quantified using the overlap coefficient calculated on TCRB nucleotide sequences. TCRdb took this table from immuneACCESS and kept in-frame rearrangements with V and J called. Such tables lack part of the clones; where checked against another copy, unresolved V genes explain under half of the gap, and the rest is unexplained. Clone size and V and J calls were adopted from that table, with D and trimming inferred from the DNA. This sample is represented by about 220,000 clones; about a tenth of them were singletons. 1% to 1.5% of the sample is in the top ten clones.

This specimen comes from a study of beta chain features in type 1 diabetes (dated by TCRdb to the late 2010s). About the investigation overall: Mean age, gender distribution, total cell number and subset yield did not differ between patients and healthy donors. Whereas all 28 donors provided naive and central memory subsets, regulatory and stem cell-like memory subsets were isolated from just 8 patients and roughly eight healthy donors. The study compared TCRB repertoires of sorted circulating CD4+ T cell subsets between recently diagnosed type 1 diabetes patients and matched healthy donors. A total of roughly 110 million sorted cells were examined across all samples, and the number of cells per subset was strongly correlated with RNA yield.

Study-wide conclusions, independent of this receptor: Because cDNA rather than genomic DNA was sequenced, highly expressing activated cells could have been over-represented, although no difference in activation and CD3 levels was found between groups. PCR may preferentially amplify shorter templates, but because patient and control samples were amplified and corrected together, any resulting skew would affect both groups equally. Because small numbers of individuals were included in the HLA sub-analyses, any influence of HLA type on TCRB rearrangement was left unresolved. Fewer insertions and more nucleotide deletions at VDJ recombination sites were observed in patients with type 1 diabetes, implying thymic rearrangement abnormalities. Type 1 diabetes patients showed a moderate but significant shortening of TCRB CDR3 length in all four CD4+ subsets. The naive, central memory and regulatory TCRB repertoires appeared to resemble one another more closely among patients than among healthy donors.

Relative to germline, V is 4 bases shorter and J is 3 bases shorter, with 14 bases between their ends. CDR1 and CDR2 (SGHNT, YYREEE) derive from the germline V gene (reference sequence). Spanning cysteine to phenylalanine, the CDR3 consists of 15 amino acids. Of all the DNA, just the CDR3 is kept, 45 bases in frame from base 1. Each donor gave one peripheral blood draw, averaging approximately 120 mL, which was collected into heparinised tubes. A BD FACSAria II was used to sort naive, central memory, regulatory and stem cell-like memory CD4+ T cells with a panel that included CD45RO, CCR7, CD25, CD127, CD95 and CD27. All sorted populations exceeded 95% purity. PBMCs were isolated immediately by Lymphoprep density gradient centrifugation and stained directly without culture. Samples were stained and sorted in pairs, with one healthy donor and one patient per experiment, so that batch effects were minimized.

Sequenced input: central memory CD4+ T cells from blood. The sequence is built from TRBV5-4 and TRBJ2-1, with the D gene call left open. This clonotype was obtained from a man between 18 and 35 years old in good health. The nucleotides read TGTGCCAGCAGCGCTGCGGACGGAATCTACAATGAGCAGTTCTTC. Its translation reads: CASSAADGIYNEQFF.